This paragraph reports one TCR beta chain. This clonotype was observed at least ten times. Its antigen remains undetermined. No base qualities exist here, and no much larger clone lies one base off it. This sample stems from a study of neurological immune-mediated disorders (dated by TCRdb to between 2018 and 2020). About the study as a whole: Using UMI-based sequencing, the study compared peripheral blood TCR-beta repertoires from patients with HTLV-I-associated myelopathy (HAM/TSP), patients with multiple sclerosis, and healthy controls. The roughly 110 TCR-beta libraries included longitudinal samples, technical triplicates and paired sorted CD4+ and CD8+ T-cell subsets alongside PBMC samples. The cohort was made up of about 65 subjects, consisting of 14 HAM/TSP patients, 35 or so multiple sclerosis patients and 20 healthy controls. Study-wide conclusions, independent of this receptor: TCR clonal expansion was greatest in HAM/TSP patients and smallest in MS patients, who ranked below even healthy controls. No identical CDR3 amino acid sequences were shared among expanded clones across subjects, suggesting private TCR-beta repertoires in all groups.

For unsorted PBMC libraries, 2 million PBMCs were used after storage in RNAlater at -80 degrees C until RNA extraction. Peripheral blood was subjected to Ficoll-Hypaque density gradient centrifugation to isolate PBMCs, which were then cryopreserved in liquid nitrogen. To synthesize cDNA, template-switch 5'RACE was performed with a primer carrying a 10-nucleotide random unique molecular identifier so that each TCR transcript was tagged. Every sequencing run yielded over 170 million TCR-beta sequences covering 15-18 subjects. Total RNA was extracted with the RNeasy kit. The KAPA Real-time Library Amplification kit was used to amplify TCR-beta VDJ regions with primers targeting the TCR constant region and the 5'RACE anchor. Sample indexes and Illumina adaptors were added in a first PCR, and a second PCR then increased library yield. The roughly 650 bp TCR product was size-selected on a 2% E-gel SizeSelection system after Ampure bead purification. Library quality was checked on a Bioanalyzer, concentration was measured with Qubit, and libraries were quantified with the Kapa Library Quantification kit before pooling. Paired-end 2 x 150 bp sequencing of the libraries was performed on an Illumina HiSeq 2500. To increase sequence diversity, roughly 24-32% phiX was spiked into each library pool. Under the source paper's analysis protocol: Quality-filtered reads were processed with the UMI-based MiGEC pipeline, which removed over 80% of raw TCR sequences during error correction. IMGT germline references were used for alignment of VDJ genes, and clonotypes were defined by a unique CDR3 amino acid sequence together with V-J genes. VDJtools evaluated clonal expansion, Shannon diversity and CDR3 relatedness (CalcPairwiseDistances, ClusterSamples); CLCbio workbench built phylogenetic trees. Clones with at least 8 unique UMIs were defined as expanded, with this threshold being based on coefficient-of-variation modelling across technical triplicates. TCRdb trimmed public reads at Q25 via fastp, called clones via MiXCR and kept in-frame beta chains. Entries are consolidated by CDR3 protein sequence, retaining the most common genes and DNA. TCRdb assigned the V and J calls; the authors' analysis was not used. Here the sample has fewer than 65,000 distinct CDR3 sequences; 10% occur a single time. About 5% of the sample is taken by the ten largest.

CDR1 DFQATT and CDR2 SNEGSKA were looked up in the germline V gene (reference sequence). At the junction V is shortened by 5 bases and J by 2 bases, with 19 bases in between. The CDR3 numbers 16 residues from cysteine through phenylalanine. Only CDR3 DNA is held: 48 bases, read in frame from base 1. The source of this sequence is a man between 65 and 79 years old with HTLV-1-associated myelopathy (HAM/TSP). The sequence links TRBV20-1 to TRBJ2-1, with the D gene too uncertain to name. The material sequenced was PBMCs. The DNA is TGCAGTGCTGAACCGCTGGGCCCCTCACCCTACAATGAGCAGTTCTTC. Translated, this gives CSAEPLGPSPYNEQFF.